The clone carrying this TCR beta chain was counted once. The CDR3 extends over 17 amino acids. Trimming took 0 bases from V and 0 from J, leaving 15 bases between them. In germline, CDR1 is LNHNV, CDR2 YYDKDF (reference sequence). As handled by the study authors: Cell counts per sample came from amplifying reference gene primers. Sequenced by immunoSEQ multiplex PCR; TCRdb stores in-frame clones only, minus some. V, J and clone size are those of that table, while D and trimming were read from the DNA. The sample holds fewer than 250,000 clones, 84% seen once. No more than 2 weeks before study entry, exposed participants had met a case of COVID-19. The data are from a study of blood T cell repertoires in COVID-19. Study summary: The study drew acute and convalescent COVID-19 samples from the United States, Italy and Spain. Sources were T cells, B-cell-depleted T cells, or PBMCs; the material itself was cDNA or gDNA.

The sequence derives from a woman in her thirties who had been exposed to COVID-19. The chain links TRBV15 to TRBJ2-7; D is unclear. The sequencing input was PBMCs or T cells enriched from blood (not recorded which). Written as DNA, the CDR3 is TGTGCCACCAGCAGAGATTATGATGGCTCCAGCTCCTACGAGCAGTACTTC. Translated: CATSRDYDGSSSYEQYF.